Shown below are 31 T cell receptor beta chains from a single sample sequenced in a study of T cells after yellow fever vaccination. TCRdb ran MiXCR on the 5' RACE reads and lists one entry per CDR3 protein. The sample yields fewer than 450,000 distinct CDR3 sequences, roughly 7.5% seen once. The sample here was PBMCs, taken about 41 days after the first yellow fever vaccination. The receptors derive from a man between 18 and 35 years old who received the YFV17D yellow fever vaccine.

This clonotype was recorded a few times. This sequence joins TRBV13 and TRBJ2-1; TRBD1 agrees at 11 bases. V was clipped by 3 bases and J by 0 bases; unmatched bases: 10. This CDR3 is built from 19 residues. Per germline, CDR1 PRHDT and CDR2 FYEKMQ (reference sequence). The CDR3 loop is CASSFWTGGVRSSYNEQFF. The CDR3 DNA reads TGTGCCAGCAGCTTCTGGACAGGGGGCGTCCGGAGCTCCTACAATGAGCAGTTCTTC.

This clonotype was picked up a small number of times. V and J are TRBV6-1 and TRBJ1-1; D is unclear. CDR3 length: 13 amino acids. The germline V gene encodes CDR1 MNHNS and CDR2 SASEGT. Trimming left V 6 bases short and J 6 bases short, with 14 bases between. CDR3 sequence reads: CASSPLRHAEAFF. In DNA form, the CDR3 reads TGTGCCAGCAGCCCCCTTAGACACGCTGAAGCTTTCTTT.

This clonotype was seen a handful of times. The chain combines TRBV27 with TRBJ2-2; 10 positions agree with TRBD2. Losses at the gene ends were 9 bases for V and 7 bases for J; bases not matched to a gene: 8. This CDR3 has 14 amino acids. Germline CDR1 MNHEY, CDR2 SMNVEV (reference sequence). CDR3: CASKAGGHSGELFF. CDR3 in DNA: TGTGCCAGTAAAGCGGGGGGGCATAGCGGGGAGCTGTTTTTT.

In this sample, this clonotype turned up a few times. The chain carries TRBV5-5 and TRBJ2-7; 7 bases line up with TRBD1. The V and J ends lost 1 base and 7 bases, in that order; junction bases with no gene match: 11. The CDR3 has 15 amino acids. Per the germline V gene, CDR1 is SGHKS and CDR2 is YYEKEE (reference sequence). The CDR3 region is CASSLTGARREEQYF. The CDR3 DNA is TGTGCCAGCAGCTTGACAGGGGCCCGCCGAGAAGAGCAGTACTTC.

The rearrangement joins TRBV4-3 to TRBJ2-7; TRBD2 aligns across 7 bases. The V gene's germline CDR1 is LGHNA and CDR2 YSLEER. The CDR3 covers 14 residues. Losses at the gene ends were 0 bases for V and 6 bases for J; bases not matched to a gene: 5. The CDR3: CASSQEGLRGEQYF. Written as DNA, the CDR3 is TGCGCCAGCAGCCAAGAGGGACTAAGGGGCGAGCAGTACTTC.

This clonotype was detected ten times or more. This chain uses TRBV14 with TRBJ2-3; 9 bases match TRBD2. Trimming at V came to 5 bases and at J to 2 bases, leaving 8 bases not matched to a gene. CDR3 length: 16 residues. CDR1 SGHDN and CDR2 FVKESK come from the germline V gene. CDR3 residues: CASSFLAGTHTDTQYF. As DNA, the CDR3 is TGTGCCAGCAGCTTTCTAGCGGGGACCCACACAGATACGCAGTATTTT.

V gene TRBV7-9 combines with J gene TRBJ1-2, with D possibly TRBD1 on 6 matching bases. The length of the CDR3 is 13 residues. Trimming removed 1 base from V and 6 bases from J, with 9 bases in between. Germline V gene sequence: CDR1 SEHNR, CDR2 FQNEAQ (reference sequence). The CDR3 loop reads CASSLGNRDGYTF. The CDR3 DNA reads TGTGCCAGCAGCTTAGGAAACAGGGATGGCTACACCTTC.

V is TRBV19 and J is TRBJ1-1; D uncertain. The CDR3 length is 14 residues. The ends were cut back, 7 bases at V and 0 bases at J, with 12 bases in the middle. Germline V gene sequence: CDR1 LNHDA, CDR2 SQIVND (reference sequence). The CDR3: CASKMDYMNTEAFF. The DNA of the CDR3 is TGTGCCAGTAAGATGGACTACATGAACACTGAAGCTTTCTTT.

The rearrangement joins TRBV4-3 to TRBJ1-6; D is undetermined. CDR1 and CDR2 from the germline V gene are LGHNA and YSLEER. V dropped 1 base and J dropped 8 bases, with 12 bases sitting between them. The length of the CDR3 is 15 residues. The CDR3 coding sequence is TGCGCCAGCAGCCAAGGAGTTTCTCCGTATTCACCCCTCCACTTT. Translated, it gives CASSQGVSPYSPLHF.

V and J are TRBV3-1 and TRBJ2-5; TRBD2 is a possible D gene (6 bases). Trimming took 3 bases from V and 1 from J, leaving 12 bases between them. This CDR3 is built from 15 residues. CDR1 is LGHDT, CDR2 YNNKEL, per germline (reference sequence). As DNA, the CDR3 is TGTGCCAGCAGCCAGGCGGGGATTTTCCAAGAGACCCAGTACTTC. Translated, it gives CASSQAGIFQETQYF.

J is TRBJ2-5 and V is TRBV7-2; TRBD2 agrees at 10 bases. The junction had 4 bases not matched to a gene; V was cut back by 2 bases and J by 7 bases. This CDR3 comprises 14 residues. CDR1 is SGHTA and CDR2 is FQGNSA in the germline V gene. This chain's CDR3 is CASSLSGGAWTQYF. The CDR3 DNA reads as TGTGCCAGCAGCTTAAGCGGGGGGGCTTGGACCCAGTACTTC.

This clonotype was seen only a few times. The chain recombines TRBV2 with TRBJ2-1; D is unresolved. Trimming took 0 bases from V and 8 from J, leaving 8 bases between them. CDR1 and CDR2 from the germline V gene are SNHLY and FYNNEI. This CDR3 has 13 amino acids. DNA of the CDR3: TGTGCCAGCAGTGAAGCGCTTCGGGATGAGCAGTTCTTC. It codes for CASSEALRDEQFF. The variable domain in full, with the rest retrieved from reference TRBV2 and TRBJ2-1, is EPEVTQTPSHQVTQMGQEVILRCVPISNHLYFYWYRQILGQKVEFLVSFYNNEISEKSEIFDDQFSVERPDGSNFTLKIRSTKLEDSAMYFCASSEALRDEQFFGPGTRLTVL.

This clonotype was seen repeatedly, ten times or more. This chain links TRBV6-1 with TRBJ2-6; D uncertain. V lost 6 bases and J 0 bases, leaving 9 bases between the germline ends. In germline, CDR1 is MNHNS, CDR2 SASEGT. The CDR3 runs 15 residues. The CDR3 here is CASSSGFSGANVLTF. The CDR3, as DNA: TGTGCCAGCAGCTCCGGGTTCTCTGGGGCCAACGTCCTGACTTTC.

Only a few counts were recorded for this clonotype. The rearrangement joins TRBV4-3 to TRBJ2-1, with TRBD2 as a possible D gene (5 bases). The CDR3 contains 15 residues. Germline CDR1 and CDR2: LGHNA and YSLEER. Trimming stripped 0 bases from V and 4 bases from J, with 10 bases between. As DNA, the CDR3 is TGCGCCAGCAGCCAAGAGCCGGGATCTTACAATGAGCAGTTCTTC. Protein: CASSQEPGSYNEQFF.

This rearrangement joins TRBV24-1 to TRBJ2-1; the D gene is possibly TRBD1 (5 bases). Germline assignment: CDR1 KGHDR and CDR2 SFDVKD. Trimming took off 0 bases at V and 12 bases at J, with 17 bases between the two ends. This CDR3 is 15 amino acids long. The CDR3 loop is CATSDLPWVQGRQFF. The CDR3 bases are TGTGCCACCAGTGATTTGCCTTGGGTGCAGGGTCGGCAGTTCTTC.

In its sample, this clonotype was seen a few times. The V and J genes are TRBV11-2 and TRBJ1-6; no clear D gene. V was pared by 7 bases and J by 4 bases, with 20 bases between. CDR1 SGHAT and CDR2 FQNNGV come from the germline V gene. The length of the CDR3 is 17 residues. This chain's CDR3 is CASTSGIKFWYNSPLHF. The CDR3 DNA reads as TGTGCCAGCACCTCTGGGATCAAGTTTTGGTATAATTCACCCCTCCACTTT.

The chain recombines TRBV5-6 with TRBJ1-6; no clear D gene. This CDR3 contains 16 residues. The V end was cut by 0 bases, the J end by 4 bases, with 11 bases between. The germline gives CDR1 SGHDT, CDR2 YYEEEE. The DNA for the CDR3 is TGTGCCAGCAGCTTGGAAGGGAATCAATATAATTCACCCCTCCACTTT. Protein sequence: CASSLEGNQYNSPLHF. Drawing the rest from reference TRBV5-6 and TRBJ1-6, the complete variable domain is DAGVTQSPTHLIKTRGQQVTLRCSPKSGHDTVSWYQQALGQGPQFIFQYYEEEERQRGNFPDRFSGHQFPNYSSELNVNALLLGDSALYLCASSLEGNQYNSPLHFGNGTRLTVT.

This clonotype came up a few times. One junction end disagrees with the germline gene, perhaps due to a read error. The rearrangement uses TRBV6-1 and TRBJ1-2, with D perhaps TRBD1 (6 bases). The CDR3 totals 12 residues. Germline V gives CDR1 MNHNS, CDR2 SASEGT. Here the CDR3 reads CASSEGQAPAFF. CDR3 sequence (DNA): TGTGCCAGCAGTGAAGGACAGGCCCCGGCGTTCTTC.

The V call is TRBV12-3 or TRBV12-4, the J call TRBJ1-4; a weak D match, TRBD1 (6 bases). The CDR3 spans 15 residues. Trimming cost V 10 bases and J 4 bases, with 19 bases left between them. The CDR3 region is CATREGGPSNEKLFF. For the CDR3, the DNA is TGTGCCACGAGAGAGGGGGGCCCGAGTAATGAAAAACTGTTTTTT.

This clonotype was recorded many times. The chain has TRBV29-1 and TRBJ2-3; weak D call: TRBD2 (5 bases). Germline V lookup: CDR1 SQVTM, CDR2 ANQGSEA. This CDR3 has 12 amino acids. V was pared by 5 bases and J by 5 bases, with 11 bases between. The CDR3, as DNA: TGCAGCGTTCTGGGGAGTGGAGATACGCAGTATTTT. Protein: CSVLGSGDTQYF.

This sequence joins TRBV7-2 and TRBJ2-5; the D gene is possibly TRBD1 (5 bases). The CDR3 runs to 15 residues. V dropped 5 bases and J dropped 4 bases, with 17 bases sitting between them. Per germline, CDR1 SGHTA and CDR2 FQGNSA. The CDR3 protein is CASSQIWGQRETQYF. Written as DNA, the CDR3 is TGTGCCAGCAGCCAGATTTGGGGCCAGAGAGAGACCCAGTACTTC.

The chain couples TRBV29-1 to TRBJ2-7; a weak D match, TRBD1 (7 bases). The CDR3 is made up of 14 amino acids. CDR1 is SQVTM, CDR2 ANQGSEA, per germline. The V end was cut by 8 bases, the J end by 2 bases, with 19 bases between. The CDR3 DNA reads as TGCAGCCAGGAGGGACAGCACTTCGCCTACGAGCAGTACGTC. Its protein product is CSQEGQHFAYEQYV.

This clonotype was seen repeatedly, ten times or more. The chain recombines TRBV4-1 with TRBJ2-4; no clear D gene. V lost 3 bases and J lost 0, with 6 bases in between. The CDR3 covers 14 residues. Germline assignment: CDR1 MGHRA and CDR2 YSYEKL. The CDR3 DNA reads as TGCGCCAGCAGCCAGCCCCTAGCCAAAAACATTCAGTACTTC. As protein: CASSQPLAKNIQYF.

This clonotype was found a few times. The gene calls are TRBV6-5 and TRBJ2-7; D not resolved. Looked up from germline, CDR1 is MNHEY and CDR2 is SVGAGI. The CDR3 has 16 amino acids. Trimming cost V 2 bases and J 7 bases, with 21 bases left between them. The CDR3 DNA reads TGTGCCAGCAGTTACGGATTCGGACGGTTGGCGTTGGAGCAGTACTTC. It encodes CASSYGFGRLALEQYF.

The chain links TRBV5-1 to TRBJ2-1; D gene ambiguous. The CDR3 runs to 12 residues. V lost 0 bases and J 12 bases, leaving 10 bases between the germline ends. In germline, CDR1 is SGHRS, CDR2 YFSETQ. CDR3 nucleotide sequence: TGCGCCAGCAGCTTGGACGTCCTAGGGCAGTTCTTC. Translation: CASSLDVLGQFF.

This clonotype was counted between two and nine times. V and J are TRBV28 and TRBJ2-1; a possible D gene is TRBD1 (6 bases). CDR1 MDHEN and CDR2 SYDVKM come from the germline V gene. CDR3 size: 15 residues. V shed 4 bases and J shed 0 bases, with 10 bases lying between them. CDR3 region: CASSSGASSYNEQFF. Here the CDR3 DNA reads TGTGCCAGCAGTTCAGGGGCGAGCTCCTACAATGAGCAGTTCTTC.

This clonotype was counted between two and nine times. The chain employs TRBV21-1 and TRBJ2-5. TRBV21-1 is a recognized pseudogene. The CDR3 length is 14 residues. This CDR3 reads CASSKGRERETQYF. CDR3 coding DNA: TGTGCCAGCAGCAAAGGGCGGGAACGAGAGACCCAGTACTTC.

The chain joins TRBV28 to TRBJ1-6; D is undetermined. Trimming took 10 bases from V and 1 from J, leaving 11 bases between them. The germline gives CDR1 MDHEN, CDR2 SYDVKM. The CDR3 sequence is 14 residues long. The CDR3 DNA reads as TGTGCCACGTCAGTTCCATCCTATAATTCACCCCTCCACTTT. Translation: CATSVPSYNSPLHF.

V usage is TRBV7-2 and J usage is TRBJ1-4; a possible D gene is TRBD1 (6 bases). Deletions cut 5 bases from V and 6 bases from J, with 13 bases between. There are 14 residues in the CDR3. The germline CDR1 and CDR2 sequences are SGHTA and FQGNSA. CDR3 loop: CASSPDRIDEKLFF. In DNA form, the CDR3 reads TGTGCCAGCAGCCCCGACAGGATCGATGAAAAACTGTTTTTT.

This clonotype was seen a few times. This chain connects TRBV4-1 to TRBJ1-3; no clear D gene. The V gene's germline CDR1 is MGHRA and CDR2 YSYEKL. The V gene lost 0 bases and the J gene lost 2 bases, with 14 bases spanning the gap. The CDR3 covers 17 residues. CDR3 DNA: TGCGCCAGCAGCCAAGAATTTGTGGGCCCGCCTGGAAACACCATATATTTT. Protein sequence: CASSQEFVGPPGNTIYF.

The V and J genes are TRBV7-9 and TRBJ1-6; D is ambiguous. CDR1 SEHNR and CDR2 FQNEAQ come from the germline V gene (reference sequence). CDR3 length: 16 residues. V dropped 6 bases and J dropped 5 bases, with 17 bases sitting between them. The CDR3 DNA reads TGTGCCAGCAGTCGGGTTTCCCCAAGAGATAATTCACCCCTCCACTTT. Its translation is CASSRVSPRDNSPLHF.